This T cell receptor beta chain is from a study of regulatory T cells in long-lasting Graves disease (TCRdb year 2021). Turning to the overall study: To count as having persistent Graves' disease, a patient had to have received antithyroid drug treatment for over 5 years with TSH receptor autoantibodies remaining persistently positive. A total of around 35 samples underwent TCR sequencing, from 13 patients with persistent Graves' disease and some 20 patients with newly diagnosed Graves' disease. On average, persistent Graves' disease patients in the clinical cohort had been on antithyroid drugs for about 10.3 years. This study used TCR sequencing and RNA sequencing of peripheral blood to compare persistent Graves' disease patients against newly diagnosed Graves' disease patients. The study was conducted in China and was registered as a clinical trial. On the study overall, not on this receptor specifically: Peripheral blood alone was examined, since thyroid tissue, which constituted the primary lesion, could not be accessed. TRBV28, TRBJ1-2 and TRBJ2-5 were preferentially used in persistent disease, while TRBV20-1 and TRBJ2-1 were favored in newly diagnosed disease. The authors noted that the small sample size was a limitation that may lower accuracy. Lower TCR Shannon entropy and fewer highly expanded clones were observed in persistent Graves' disease patients than in newly diagnosed patients, which suggested clonal expansion. Persistent patients shared more public clonotypes among themselves (2,741) than newly diagnosed patients did (approximately 970). Sequencing and analysis were limited to the TCR beta chain.

A note on this clonotype: The antigen it binds to is not known. This could be a read error, since a much larger clone is one nucleotide away.

Preparation of the library involved multiplex PCR. Sequenced using an Illumina HiSeq 4000. TCR beta libraries were built with iRepertoire HTBI primers and Arm-PCR amplification of CDR3 regions. Before sequencing, the PCR products underwent gel purification. The original pipeline was this. Across samples, 60 to 75 TRBV and 13 to 15 TRBJ segments were identified and used for gene usage analysis of CDR3 amino acid clonotypes. Filtered high-quality paired reads were merged into contigs using COPE and FqMerger. Contigs were aligned with BLAST to IMGT TRBV, TRBD and TRBJ reference genes, and CDR3 was defined per IMGT. Any clonotype with a frequency above 0.1% was classified as a highly expanded clone. Repertoire diversity was measured by Shannon entropy, and V-J evenness by the Gini coefficient. Clonotypes shared by more than one individual were considered public. Through fastp at Q25 and MiXCR, TCRdb rebuilt clones from the public reads, retaining in-frame beta chains. Here each entry gathers all rows of one CDR3 protein and keeps the most common genes and DNA. The V and J calls and clone size are TCRdb's, not the authors'. For this sample there are about 300,000 distinct CDR3 sequences; roughly 21% appear just once. 56% of the sample lies in the top ten.

V is trimmed back by 5 bases and J by 4 bases, and the junction contains 5 bases that no gene match accounts for. CDR1 and CDR2 are drawn from the germline V gene: SGHVS, FQNEAQ. From cysteine to phenylalanine, the CDR3 is 15 amino acids long. Only CDR3 DNA is held: 45 bases, read in frame from base 1. In the paper's terms, the time point label means: persistent/refractory GD, antithyroid drugs over 5 years with positive TRAb. For both TCR sequencing and RNA sequencing, RNA was extracted from PBMCs using TRIzol. Graves' disease was diagnosed according to American Thyroid Association guidelines. Patients were recruited from an endocrinology department in Xi'an, China. From each patient, about 9 milliliters of peripheral blood was collected into an EDTA anticoagulant tube. Ficoll Paque Plus density gradient separation was used to isolate PBMCs, and no additional T cell sorting was done. An Agilent 2100 Bioanalyzer and agarose gel were used to check RNA quality, while a NanoDrop 2000 measured RNA concentration.

The rearranged chain carries TRBV7-8 and TRBJ2-7, with 13 middle bases fitting TRBD2. Sequences were derived from peripheral blood mononuclear cells (PBMCs), sampled when the disease was refractory, from a patient treated with antithyroid drugs. The clonotype comes from a female donor with Graves disease. The CDR3 corresponds to CASSRGTSGAYEQYF. The DNA sequence is as follows: TGTGCCAGCAGCCGCGGGACTAGCGGGGCGTACGAGCAGTACTTC.